This is a list of T cell receptor beta chains from one sample in a study of blood T cell repertoires in COVID-19. Assay: immunoSEQ multiplex PCR; the TCRdb copy retains only in-frame clones and omits some. The sample carries 200,000 to 300,000 clones, approximately 84% recorded once. The sequenced sample consisted of PBMCs or T cells enriched from blood (not recorded which). All receptors derive from a woman aged 35 to 49 with acute COVID-19. CDR3s include the opening cysteine and the closing phenylalanine or tryptophan. D genes are given only for firm matches. Size values are once, few and many counts, or a class for expanded clones, and some rows have none.

clone size: NA; D gene: NA; J gene: TRBJ2-1; V gene: TRBV29-1; CDR3 DNA: TGCGCCCGCGGGGGCACCTACAATGAGCAGTTCTTC; CDR3 protein: CARGGTYNEQFF
clone size: NA; D gene: NA; J gene: TRBJ1-6; V gene: TRBV29-1; CDR3 DNA: TGCAGCCCGCGCTTAAGCTTTCACTCCTATAATTCACCCCTCCACTTT; CDR3 protein: CSPRLSFHSYNSPLHF
clone size: NA; D gene: NA; J gene: TRBJ2-1; V gene: TRBV3-1/TRBV3-2; CDR3 DNA: TGTGCCAGCACCGTCACTCAAGTACACAATGAGCAGTTCTTC; CDR3 protein: CASTVTQVHNEQFF
clone size: NA; D gene: NA; J gene: TRBJ2-1; V gene: TRBV24-1; CDR3 DNA: TGTGCCACCAGTGACGAGCGACTAGAAAGCTCCTACAATGAGCAGTTCTTC; CDR3 protein: CATSDERLESSYNEQFF
clone size: NA; D gene: TRBD1; J gene: TRBJ2-2; V gene: TRBV11-2; CDR3 DNA: TGTGCCAGCAGCTCGGGACAGGGAACCGGGGAGCTGTTTTTT; CDR3 protein: CASSSGQGTGELFF
clone size: NA; D gene: TRBD2; J gene: TRBJ2-1; V gene: TRBV7-9; CDR3 DNA: TGTGCCAGCAGCTTATATAGCGGGAATTTCGACAATGAGCAGTTCTTC; CDR3 protein: CASSLYSGNFDNEQFF
clone size: NA; D gene: NA; J gene: TRBJ2-2; V gene: TRBV11-3; CDR3 DNA: TGTGCCAGCAGCTTAGAGGGGGCTGGCACCGGGGAGCTGTTTTTT; CDR3 protein: CASSLEGAGTGELFF
clone size: NA; D gene: TRBD1; J gene: TRBJ2-2; V gene: TRBV16; CDR3 DNA: TGTGCCAGCAGCCCCAGGACAGGGGGATACACCGGGGAGCTGTTTTTT; CDR3 protein: CASSPRTGGYTGELFF
clone size: NA; D gene: NA; J gene: TRBJ2-5; V gene: TRBV5-1; CDR3 DNA: TGCGCCAGCAGCTTGGATGAAGATGAGGAGACCCAGTACTTC; CDR3 protein: CASSLDEDEETQYF
clone size: NA; D gene: NA; J gene: TRBJ2-1; V gene: TRBV29-1; CDR3 DNA: TGCAGCGTTGTACAGAACAATGAGCAGTTCTTC; CDR3 protein: CSVVQNNEQFF
clone size: NA; D gene: TRBD2; J gene: TRBJ2-1; V gene: TRBV11-3; CDR3 DNA: TGTGCCAGCAGCTCCTGGACTAGCGATACCTCTCAGGGGGGCTACAATGAGCAGTTCTTC; CDR3 protein: CASSSWTSDTSQGGYNEQFF
clone size: NA; D gene: NA; J gene: TRBJ1-6; V gene: TRBV7-9; CDR3 DNA: TGTGCCAGCAGCGGAGGGCCCTCACCCCTCCACTTT; CDR3 protein: CASSGGPSPLHF
clone size: NA; D gene: TRBD2; J gene: TRBJ2-1; V gene: TRBV28; CDR3 DNA: TGTGCCAGCACTCTTGGGACTAGCAGATACAATGAGCAGTTCTTC; CDR3 protein: CASTLGTSRYNEQFF
clone size: NA; D gene: TRBD1; J gene: TRBJ2-3; V gene: TRBV11-3; CDR3 DNA: TGTGCCAGCAGCCCCCAACAGGGGGCAGATACGCAGTATTTT; CDR3 protein: CASSPQQGADTQYF
clone size: NA; D gene: NA; J gene: TRBJ1-6; V gene: TRBV18; CDR3 DNA: TGTGCCAGCTCACCAAAGAATGGACATTCTAATTCACCCCTCCACTTT; CDR3 protein: CASSPKNGHSNSPLHF
clone size: NA; D gene: TRBD1; J gene: TRBJ2-3; V gene: TRBV19; CDR3 DNA: TGTGCCAGTAGTGGACAGGGGACAGATACGCAGTATTTT; CDR3 protein: CASSGQGTDTQYF
clone size: once; D gene: TRBD2; J gene: TRBJ2-3; V gene: TRBV11-2; CDR3 DNA: TGTGCCAGCAGTCCCCTAGCGGGGGGAAGTACGCAGTATTTT; CDR3 protein: CASSPLAGGSTQYF
clone size: NA; D gene: TRBD2; J gene: TRBJ2-5; V gene: TRBV15; CDR3 DNA: TGTGCCACCAGCAGAGCGGGAGGCCTAGAGACCCAGTACTTC; CDR3 protein: CATSRAGGLETQYF
clone size: NA; D gene: NA; J gene: TRBJ2-7; V gene: TRBV3-1/TRBV3-2; CDR3 DNA: TGTGCCAGCAGCCAAAACAGGGTGAGCGAGCAGTACTTC; CDR3 protein: CASSQNRVSEQYF
clone size: NA; D gene: TRBD1; J gene: TRBJ2-7; V gene: TRBV10-2; CDR3 DNA: TGCGCCAGCACCCAGCTGGACAGGGCGGCCTACGAGCAGTACTTC; CDR3 protein: CASTQLDRAAYEQYF